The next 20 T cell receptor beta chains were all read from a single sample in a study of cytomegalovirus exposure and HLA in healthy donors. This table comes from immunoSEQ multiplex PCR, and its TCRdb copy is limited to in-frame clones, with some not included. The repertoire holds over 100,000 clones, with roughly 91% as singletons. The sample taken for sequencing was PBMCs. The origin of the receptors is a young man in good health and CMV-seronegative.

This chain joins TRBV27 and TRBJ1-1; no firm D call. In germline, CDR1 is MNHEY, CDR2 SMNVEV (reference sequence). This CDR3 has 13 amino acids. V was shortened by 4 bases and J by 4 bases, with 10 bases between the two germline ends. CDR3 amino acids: CASSSAASTEAFF. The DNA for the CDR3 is TGTGCCAGCAGTTCAGCAGCGTCCACTGAAGCTTTCTTT.

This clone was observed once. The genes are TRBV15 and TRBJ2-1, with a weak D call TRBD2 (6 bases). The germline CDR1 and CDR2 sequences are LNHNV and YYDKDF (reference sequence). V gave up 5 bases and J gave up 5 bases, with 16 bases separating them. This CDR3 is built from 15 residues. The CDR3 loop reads CATSRSGTLHNEQFF. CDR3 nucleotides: TGTGCCACCAGCCGATCCGGGACTCTTCACAATGAGCAGTTCTTC.

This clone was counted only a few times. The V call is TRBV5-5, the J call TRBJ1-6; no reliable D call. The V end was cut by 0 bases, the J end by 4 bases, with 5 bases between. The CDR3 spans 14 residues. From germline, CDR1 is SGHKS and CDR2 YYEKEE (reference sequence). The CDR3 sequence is CASSLARYNSPLHF. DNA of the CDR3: TGTGCCAGCAGCTTGGCCAGGTATAATTCACCCCTCCACTTT.

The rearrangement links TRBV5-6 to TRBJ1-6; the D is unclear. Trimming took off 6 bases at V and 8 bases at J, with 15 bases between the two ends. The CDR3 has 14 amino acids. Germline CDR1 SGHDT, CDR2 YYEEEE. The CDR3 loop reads CASNRRLVDSPLHF. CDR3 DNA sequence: TGTGCCAGCAACCGACGACTAGTAGATTCACCCCTCCACTTT.

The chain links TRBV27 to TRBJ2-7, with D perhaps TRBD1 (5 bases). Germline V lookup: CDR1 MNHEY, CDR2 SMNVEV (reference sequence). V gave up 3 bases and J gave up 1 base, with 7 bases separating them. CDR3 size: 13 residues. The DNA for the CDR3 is TGTGCCAGCAGTTTTAGGGGTTCCTACGAGCAGTACTTC. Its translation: CASSFRGSYEQYF.

CDR3 residues: CASSYSSGGGGTEAFF. The CDR3 nucleotides are TGTGCCAGCAGTTACTCGAGTGGGGGCGGTGGAACTGAAGCTTTCTTT. The V call is TRBV6-6, the J call TRBJ1-1, with D possibly matching TRBD1 (6 bases). Trimming removed 0 bases from V and 5 bases from J, with 16 bases in between. The length of the CDR3 is 16 residues. Germline values: CDR1 MNHNY, CDR2 SVGAGI (reference sequence).

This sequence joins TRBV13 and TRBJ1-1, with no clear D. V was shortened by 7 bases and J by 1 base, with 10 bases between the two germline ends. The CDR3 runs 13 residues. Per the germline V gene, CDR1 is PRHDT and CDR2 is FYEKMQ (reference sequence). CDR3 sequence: CASTPGGNTEAFF. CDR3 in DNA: TGTGCCAGCACCCCGGGAGGGAACACTGAAGCTTTCTTT.

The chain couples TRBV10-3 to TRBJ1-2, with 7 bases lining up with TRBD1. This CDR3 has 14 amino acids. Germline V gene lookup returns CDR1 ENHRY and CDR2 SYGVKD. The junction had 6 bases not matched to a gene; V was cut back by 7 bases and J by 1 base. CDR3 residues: CAINRQGDNYGYTF. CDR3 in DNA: TGTGCCATCAACCGACAGGGAGATAACTATGGCTACACCTTC.

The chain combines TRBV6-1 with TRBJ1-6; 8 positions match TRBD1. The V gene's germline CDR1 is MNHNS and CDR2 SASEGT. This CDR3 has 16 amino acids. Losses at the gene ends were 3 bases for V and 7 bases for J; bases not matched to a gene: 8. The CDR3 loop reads CASSDLLDRGNSPLHF. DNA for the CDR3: TGTGCCAGCAGTGATCTCCTAGACAGGGGAAATTCACCCCTCCACTTT.

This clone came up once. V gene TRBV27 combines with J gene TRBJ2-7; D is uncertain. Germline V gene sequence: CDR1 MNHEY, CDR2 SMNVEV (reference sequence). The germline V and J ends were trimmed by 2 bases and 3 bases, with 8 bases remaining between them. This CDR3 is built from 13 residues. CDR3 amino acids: CASSLGELYEQYF. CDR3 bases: TGTGCCAGCAGTTTAGGAGAGCTCTACGAGCAGTACTTC.

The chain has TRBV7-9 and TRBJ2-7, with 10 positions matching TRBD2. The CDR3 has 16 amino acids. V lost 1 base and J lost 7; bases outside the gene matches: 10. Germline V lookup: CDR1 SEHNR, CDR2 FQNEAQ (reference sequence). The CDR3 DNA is TGTGCCAGCAGCTTAGTAGGGCTAGCGGGGGTGTCGGAGCAGTACTTC. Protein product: CASSLVGLAGVSEQYF.

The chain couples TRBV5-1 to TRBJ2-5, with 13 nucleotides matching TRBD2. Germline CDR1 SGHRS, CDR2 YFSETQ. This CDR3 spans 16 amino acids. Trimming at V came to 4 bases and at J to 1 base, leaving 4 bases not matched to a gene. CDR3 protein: CASSDRLAGGQETQYF. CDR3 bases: TGCGCCAGCAGCGATAGACTAGCGGGGGGCCAAGAGACCCAGTACTTC. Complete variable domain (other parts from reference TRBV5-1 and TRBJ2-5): KAGVTQTPRYLIKTRGQQVTLSCSPISGHRSVSWYQQTPGQGLQFLFEYFSETQRNKGNFPGRFSGRQFSNSRSEMNVSTLELGDSALYLCASSDRLAGGQETQYFGPGTRLLVL.

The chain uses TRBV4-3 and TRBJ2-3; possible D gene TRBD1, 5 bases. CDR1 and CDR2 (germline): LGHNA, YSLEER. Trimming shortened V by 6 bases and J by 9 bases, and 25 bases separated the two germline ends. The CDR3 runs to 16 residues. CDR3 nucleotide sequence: TGCGCCAGCAGTGAAGGAGCGCTAAGTTGGGGCGACACGCAGTATTTT. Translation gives CASSEGALSWGDTQYF.

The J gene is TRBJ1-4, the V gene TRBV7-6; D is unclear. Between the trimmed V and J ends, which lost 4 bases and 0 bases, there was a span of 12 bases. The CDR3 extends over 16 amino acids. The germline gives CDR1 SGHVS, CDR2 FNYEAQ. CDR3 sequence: CASSSRLAATNEKLFF. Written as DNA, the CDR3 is TGTGCCAGCAGCTCCCGTCTGGCTGCAACTAATGAAAAACTGTTTTTT.

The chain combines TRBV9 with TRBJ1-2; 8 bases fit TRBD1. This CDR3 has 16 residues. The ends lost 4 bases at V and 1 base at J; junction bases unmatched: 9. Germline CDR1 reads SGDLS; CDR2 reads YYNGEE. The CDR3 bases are TGTGCCAGCAGCTCTTTCGGGACAGGAGTTAACTATGGCTACACCTTC. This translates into CASSSFGTGVNYGYTF.

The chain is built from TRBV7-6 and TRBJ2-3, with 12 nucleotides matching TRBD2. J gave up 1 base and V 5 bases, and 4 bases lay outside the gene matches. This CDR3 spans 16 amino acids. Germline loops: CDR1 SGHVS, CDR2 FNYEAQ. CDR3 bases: TGTGCCAGCAGCCACAGACTAGCGGGGGGCACAGATACGCAGTATTTT. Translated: CASSHRLAGGTDTQYF. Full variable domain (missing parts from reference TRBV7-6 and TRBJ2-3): GAGVSQSPRYKVTKRGQDVALRCDPISGHVSLYWYRQALGQGPEFLTYFNYEAQQDKSGLPNDRFSAERPEGSISTLTIQRTEQRDSAMYRCASSHRLAGGTDTQYFGPGTRLTVL.

DNA of the CDR3: TGCGCCAGCAGCCAAGAGTCACTAGCGTATTTCACCGGGGAGCTGTTTTTT. Amino acids: CASSQESLAYFTGELFF. The chain has TRBV4-1 and TRBJ2-2; 7 bases agree with TRBD2. This CDR3 is built from 17 residues. Germline V lookup: CDR1 MGHRA, CDR2 YSYEKL. V was clipped by 0 bases and J by 4 bases; unmatched bases: 8.

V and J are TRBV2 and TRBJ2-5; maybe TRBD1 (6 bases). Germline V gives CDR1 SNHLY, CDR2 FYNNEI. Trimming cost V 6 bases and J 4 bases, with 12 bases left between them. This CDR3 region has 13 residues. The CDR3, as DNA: TGTGCCAGCAGCCTCGAACAGGGAGAGACCCAGTACTTC. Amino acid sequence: CASSLEQGETQYF.

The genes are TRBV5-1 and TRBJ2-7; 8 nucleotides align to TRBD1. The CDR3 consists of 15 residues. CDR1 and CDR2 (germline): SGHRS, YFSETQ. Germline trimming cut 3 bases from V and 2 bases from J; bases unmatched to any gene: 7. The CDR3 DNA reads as TGCGCCAGCAGCTGGGGGACAGGCAAAACCTACGAGCAGTACTTC. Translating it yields CASSWGTGKTYEQYF.

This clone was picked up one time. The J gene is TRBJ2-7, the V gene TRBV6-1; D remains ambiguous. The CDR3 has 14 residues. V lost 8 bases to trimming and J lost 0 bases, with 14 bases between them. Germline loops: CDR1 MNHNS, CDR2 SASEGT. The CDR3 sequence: CASFDLHGSYEQYF. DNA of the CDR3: TGTGCCAGCTTCGACTTACACGGCTCCTACGAGCAGTACTTC.